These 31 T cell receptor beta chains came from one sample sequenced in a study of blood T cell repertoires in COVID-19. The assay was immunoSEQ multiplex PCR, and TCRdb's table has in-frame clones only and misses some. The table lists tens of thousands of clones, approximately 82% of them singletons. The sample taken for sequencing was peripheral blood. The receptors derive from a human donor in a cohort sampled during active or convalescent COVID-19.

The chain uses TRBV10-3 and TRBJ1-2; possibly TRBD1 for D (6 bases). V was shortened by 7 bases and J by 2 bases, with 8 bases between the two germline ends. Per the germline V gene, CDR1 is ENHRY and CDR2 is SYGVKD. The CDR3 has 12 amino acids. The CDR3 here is CAINTGNYGYTF. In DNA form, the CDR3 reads TGTGCCATCAATACAGGGAACTATGGCTACACCTTC.

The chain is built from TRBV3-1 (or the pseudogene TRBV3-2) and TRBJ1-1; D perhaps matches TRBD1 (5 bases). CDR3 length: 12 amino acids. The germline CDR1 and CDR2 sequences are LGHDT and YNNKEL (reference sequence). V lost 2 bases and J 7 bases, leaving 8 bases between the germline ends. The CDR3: CASSQLTDEAFF. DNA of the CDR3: TGTGCCAGCAGCCAACTGACAGATGAAGCTTTCTTT.

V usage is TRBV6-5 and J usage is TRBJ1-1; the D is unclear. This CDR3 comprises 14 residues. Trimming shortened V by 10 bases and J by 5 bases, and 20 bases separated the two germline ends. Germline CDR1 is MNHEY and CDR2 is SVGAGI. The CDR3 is CATRGASGRTEAFF. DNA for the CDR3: TGTGCCACCCGGGGAGCGAGTGGAAGGACTGAAGCTTTCTTT.

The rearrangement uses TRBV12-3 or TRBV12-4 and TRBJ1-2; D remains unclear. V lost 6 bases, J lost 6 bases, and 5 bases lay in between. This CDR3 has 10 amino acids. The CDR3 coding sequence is TGTGCCAGCAGCCACAATGGCTACACCTTC. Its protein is CASSHNGYTF.

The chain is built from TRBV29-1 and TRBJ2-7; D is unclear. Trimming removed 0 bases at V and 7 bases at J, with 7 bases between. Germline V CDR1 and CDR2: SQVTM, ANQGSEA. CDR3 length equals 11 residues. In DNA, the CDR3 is TGCAGCGTTGAAGATCTTAGTGAGCAGTACTTC. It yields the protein CSVEDLSEQYF.

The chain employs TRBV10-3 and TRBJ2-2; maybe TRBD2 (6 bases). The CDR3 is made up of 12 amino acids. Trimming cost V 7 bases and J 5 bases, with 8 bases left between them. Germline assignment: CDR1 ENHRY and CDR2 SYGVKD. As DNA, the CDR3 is TGTGCCATCAAGACTAGGACCGGGGAGCTGTTTTTT. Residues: CAIKTRTGELFF.

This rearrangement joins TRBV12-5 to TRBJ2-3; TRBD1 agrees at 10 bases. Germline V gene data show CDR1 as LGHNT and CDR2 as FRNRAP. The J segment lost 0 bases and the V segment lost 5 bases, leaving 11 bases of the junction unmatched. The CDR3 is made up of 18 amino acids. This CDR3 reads CASGKGQGEVLSTDTQYF. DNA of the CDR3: TGTGCTAGTGGTAAAGGACAGGGGGAGGTTTTAAGCACAGATACGCAGTATTTT.

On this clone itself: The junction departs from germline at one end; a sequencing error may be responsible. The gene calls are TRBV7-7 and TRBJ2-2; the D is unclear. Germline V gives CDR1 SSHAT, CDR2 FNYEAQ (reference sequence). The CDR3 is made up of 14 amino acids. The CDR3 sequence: CASSLGLYTGELFF. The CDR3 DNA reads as TGTGCTAGCAGCTTAGGGCTGTACACCGGGGAGCTGTTTTTT.

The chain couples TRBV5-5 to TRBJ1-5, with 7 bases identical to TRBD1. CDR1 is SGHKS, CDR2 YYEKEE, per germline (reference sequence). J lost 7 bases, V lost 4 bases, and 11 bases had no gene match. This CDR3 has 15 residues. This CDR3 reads CASSIRQGPGQPQHF. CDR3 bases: TGTGCCAGCAGCATAAGACAGGGACCCGGGCAGCCCCAGCATTTT.

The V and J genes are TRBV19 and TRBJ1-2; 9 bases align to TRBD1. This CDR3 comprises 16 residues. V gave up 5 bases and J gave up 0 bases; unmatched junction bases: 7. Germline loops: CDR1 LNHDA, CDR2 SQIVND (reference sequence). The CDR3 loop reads CASSSRTGDTNYGYTF. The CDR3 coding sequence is TGTGCCAGTAGTTCAAGGACAGGGGATACTAACTATGGCTACACCTTC.

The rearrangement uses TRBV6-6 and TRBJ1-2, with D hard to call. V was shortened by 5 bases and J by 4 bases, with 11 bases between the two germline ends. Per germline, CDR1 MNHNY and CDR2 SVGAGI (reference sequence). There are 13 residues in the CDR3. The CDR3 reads CASSLVGGYGYTF. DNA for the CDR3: TGTGCCAGCAGTCTAGTCGGAGGCTATGGCTACACCTTC.

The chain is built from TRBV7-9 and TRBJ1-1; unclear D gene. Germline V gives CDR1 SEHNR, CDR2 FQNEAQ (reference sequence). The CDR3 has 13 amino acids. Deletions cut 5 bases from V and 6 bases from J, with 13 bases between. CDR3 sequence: CASSRKRESEAFF. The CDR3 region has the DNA TGTGCCAGCAGCCGTAAGAGGGAATCTGAAGCTTTCTTT.

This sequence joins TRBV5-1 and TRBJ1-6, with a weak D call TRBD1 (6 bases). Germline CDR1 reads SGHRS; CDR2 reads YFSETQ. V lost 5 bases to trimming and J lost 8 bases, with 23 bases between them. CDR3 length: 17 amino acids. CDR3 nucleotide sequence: TGCGCCAGCAGTCAAAGGGAAGGGGGACAAATTTATTCACCCCTCCACTTT. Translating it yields CASSQREGGQIYSPLHF.

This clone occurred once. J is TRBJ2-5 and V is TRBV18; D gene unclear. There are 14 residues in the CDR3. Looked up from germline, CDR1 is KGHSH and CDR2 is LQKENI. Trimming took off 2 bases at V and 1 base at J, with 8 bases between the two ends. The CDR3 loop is CASSPGRVQETQYF. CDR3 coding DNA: TGTGCCAGCTCACCAGGCCGGGTCCAAGAGACCCAGTACTTC.

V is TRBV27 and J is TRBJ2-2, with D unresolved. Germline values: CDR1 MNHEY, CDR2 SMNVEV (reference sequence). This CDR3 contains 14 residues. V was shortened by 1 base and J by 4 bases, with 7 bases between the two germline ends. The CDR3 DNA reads TGTGCCAGCAGTTTATTCGTCGGCACCGGGGAGCTGTTTTTT. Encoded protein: CASSLFVGTGELFF.

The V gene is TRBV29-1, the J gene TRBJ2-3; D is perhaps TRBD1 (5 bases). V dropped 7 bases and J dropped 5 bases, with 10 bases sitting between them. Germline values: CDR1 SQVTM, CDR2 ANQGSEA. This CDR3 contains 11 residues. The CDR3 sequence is CSGGRGDTQYF. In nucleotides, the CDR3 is TGCAGCGGCGGAAGGGGAGATACGCAGTATTTT.

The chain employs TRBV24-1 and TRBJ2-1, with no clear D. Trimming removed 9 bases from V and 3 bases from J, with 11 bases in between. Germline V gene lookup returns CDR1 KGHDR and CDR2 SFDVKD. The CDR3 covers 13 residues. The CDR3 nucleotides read TGTGCCACCGCCGGCGGTCGCTACAATGAGCAGTTCTTC. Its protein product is CATAGGRYNEQFF.

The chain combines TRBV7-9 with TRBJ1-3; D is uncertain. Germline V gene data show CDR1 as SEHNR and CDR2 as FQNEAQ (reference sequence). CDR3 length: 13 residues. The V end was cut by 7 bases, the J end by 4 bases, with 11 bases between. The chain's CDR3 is CASTLGGGNTIYF. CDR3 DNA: TGTGCCAGCACCCTCGGCGGAGGAAACACCATATATTTT.

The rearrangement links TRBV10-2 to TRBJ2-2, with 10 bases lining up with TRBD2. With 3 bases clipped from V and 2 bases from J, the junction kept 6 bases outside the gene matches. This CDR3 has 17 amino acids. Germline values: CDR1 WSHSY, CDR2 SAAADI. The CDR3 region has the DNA TGCGCCAGCAGTGACCTAGCGGGGGAGATAAACACCGGGGAGCTGTTTTTT. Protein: CASSDLAGEINTGELFF.

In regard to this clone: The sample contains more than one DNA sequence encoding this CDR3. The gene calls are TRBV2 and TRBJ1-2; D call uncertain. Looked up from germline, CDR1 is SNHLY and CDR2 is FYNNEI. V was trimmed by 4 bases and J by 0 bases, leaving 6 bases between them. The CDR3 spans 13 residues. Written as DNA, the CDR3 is TGTGCCAGCAGTGTTTCGGCTAACTATGGCTACACCTTC. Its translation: CASSVSANYGYTF.

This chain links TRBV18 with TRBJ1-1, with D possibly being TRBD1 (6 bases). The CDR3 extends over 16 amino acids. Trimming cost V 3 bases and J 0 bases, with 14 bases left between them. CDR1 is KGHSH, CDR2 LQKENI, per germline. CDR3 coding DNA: TGTGCCAGCTCACCGGAGAGGGACAAATTGAACACTGAAGCTTTCTTT. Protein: CASSPERDKLNTEAFF.

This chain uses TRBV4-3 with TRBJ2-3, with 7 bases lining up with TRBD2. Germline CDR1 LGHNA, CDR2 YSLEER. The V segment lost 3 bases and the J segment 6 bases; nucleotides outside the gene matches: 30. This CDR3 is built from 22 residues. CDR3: CASSHRTIRPSGLLRALDTQYF. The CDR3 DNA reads TGCGCCAGCAGCCACAGAACGATACGACCGTCGGGACTACTCAGGGCATTGGATACGCAGTATTTT.

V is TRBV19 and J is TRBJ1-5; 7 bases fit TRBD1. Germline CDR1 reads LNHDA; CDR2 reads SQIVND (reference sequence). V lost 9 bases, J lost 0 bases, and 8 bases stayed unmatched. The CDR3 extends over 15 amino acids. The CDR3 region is CASRGTDLSNQPQHF. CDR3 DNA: TGTGCCAGCCGAGGGACAGACCTTAGCAATCAGCCCCAGCATTTT.

The CDR3 is CASRTDRVAKNIQYF. CDR3 sequence (DNA): TGTGCCAGTAGGACGGACAGGGTGGCCAAAAACATTCAGTACTTC. The chain is built from TRBV19 and TRBJ2-4; 8 bases are a match to TRBD1. CDR3 length equals 15 residues. V shed 6 bases and J 1 base; nucleotides not matched to a gene: 5. Per the germline V gene, CDR1 is LNHDA and CDR2 is SQIVND (reference sequence).

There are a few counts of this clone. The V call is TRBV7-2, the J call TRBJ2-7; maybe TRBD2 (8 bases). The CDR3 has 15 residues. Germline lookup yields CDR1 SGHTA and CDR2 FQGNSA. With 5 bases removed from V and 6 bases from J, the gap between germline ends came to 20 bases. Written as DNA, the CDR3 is TGTGCCAGCAGCCCAAGGGGGCGGGGGGACGGCGAGCAGTACTTC. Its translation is CASSPRGRGDGEQYF.

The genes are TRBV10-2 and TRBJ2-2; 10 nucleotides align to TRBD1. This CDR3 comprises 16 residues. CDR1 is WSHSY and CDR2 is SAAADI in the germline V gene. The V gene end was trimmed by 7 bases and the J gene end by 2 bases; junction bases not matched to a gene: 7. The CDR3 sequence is CASTPGDRGNTGELFF. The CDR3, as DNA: TGCGCCAGCACCCCAGGGGACAGGGGCAACACCGGGGAGCTGTTTTTT.

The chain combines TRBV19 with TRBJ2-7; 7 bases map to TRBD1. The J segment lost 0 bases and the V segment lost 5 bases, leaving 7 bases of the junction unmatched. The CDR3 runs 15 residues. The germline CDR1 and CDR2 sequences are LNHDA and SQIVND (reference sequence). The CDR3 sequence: CASSDRDSFSYEQYF. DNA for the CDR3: TGTGCCAGTAGTGACCGGGACAGTTTCTCCTACGAGCAGTACTTC.

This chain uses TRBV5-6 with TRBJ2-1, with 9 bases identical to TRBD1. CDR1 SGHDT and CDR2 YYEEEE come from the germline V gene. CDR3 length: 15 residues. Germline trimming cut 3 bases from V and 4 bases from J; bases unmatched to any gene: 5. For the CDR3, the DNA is TGTGCCAGCAGCTCATTTGGGACAGGGTACAATGAGCAGTTCTTC. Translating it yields CASSSFGTGYNEQFF.

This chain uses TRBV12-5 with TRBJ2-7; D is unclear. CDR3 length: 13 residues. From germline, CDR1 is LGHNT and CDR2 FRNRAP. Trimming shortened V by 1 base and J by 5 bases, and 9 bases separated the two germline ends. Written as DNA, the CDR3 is TGTGCTAGTGGTTTGGCCGATAGAAACGAGCAGTACTTC. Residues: CASGLADRNEQYF.

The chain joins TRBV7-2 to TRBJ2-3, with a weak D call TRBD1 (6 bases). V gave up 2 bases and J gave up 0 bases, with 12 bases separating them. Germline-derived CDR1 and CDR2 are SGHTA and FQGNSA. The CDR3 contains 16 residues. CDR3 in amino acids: CASSLLPGDSTDTQYF. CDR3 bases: TGTGCCAGCAGCTTACTCCCAGGGGATAGCACAGATACGCAGTATTTT.

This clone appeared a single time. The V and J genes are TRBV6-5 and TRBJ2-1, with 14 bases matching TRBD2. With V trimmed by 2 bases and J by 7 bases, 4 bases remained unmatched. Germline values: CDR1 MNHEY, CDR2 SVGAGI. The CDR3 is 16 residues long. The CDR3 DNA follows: TGTGCCAGCAGTTACCAGGGACTAGCGGGGGAGAATGAGCAGTTCTTC. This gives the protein CASSYQGLAGENEQFF.